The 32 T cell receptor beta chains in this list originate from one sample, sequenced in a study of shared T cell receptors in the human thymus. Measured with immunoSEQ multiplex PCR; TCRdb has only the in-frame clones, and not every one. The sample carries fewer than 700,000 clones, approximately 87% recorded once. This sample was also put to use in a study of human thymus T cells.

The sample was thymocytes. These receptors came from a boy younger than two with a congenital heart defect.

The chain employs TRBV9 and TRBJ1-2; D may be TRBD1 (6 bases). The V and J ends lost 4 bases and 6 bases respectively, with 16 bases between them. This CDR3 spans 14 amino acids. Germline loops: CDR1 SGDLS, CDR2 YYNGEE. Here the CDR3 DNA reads TGTGCCAGCAGCCCCGATGGGGGGGGCGATGGCTACACCTTC. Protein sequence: CASSPDGGGDGYTF. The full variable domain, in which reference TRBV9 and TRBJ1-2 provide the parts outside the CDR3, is DSGVTQTPKHLITATGQRVTLRCSPRSGDLSVYWYQQSLDQGLQFLIQYYNGEERAKGNILERFSAQQFPDLHSELNLSSLELGDSALYFCASSPDGGGDGYTFGSGTRLTVV.

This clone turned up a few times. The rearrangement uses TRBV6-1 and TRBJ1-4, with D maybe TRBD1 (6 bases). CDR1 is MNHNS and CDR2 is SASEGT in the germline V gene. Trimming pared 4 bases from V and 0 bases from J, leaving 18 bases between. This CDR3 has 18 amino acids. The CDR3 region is CASSGGQRKTATNEKLFF. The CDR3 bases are TGTGCCAGCAGTGGGGGACAACGTAAGACCGCAACTAATGAAAAACTGTTTTTT.

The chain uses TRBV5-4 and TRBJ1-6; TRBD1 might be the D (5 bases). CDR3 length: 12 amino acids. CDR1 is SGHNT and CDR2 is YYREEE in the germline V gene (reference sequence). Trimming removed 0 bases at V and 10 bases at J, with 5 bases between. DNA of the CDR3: TGTGCCAGCAGCTTGGAGGGGTCACCCCTCCACTTT. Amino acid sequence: CASSLEGSPLHF.

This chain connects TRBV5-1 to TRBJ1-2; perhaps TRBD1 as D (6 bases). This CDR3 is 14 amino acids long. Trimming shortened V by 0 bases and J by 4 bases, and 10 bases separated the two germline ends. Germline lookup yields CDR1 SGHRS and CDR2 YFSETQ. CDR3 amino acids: CASSLAGGAYGYTF. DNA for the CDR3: TGCGCCAGCAGCTTGGCGGGGGGCGCCTATGGCTACACCTTC.

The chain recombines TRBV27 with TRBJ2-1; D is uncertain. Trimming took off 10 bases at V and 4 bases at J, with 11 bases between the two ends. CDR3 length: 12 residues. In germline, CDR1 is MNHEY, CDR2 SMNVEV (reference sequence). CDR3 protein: CATRSVYNEQFF. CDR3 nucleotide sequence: TGTGCCACGCGGTCTGTGTACAATGAGCAGTTCTTC.

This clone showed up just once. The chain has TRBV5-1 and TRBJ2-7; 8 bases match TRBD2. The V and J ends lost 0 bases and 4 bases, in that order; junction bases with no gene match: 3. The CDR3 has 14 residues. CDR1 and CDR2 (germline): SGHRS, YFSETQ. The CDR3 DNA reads TGCGCCAGCAGCTTGGTGAGCGGGAGTTACGAGCAGTACTTC. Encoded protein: CASSLVSGSYEQYF.

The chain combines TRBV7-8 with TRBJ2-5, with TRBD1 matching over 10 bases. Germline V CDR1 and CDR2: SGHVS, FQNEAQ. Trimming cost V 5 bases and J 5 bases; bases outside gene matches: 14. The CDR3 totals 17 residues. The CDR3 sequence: CASSLRRRQGARETQYF. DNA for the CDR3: TGTGCCAGCAGCCTTAGGCGCCGACAGGGGGCGAGGGAGACCCAGTACTTC.

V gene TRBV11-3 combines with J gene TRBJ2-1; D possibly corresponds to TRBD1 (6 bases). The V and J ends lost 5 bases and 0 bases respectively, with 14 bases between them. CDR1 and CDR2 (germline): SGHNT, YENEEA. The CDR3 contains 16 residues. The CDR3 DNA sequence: TGTGCCAGCAGCCCAGGACAGTCAAGCTCCTACAATGAGCAGTTCTTC. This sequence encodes CASSPGQSSSYNEQFF.

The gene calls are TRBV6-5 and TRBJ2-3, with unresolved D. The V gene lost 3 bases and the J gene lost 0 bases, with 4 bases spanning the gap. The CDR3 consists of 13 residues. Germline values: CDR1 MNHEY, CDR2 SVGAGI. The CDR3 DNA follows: TGTGCCAGCAGTTATAGTAGCACAGATACGCAGTATTTT. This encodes CASSYSSTDTQYF.

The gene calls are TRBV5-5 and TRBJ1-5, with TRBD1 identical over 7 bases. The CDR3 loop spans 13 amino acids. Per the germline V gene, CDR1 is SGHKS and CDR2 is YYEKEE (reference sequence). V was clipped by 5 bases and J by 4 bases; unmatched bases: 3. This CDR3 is CASSPGGNQPQHF. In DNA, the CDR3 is TGTGCCAGCAGTCCAGGGGGAAATCAGCCCCAGCATTTT.

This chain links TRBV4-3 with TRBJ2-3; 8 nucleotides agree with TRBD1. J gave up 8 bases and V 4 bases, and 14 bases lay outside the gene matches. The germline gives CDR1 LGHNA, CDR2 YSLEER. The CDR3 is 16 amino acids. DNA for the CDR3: TGCGCCAGCAGCCGAAGACAGGGGAAAGGGATAGGTACGCAGTATTTT. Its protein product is CASSRRQGKGIGTQYF.

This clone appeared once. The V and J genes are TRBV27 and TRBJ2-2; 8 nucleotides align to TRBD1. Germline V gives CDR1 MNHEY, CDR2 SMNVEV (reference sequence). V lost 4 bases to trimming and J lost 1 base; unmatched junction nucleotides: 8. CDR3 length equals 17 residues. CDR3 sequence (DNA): TGTGCCAGCAGTTCCCCTCCCGGGACAGGGAACACCGGGGAGCTGTTTTTT. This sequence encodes CASSSPPGTGNTGELFF.

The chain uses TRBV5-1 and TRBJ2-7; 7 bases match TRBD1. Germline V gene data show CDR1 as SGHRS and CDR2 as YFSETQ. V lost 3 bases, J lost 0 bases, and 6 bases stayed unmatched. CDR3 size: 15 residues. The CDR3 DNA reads TGCGCCAGCAGCTGGGGGACAGCCCGCTCCTACGAGCAGTACTTC. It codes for CASSWGTARSYEQYF.

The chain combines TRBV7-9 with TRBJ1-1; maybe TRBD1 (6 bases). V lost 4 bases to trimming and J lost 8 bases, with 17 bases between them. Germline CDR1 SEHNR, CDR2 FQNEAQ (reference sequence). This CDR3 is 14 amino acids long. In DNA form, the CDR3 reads TGTGCCAGCAGCTCCACCCAATCAGGGGCCGAAGCTTTCTTT. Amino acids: CASSSTQSGAEAFF.

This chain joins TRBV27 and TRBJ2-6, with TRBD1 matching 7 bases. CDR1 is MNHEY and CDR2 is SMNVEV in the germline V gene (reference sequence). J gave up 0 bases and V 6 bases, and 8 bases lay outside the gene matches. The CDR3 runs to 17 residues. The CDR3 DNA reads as TGTGCCAGCAGAGGGGACAGATCGCACTCTGGGGCCAACGTCCTGACTTTC. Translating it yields CASRGDRSHSGANVLTF.

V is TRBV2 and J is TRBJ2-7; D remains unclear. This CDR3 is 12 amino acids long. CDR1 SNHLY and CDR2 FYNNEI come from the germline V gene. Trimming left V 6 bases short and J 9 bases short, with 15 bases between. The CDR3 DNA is TGTGCCAGCAGGGGTTCTAGAGCTCGGCAGTACTTC. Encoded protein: CASRGSRARQYF.

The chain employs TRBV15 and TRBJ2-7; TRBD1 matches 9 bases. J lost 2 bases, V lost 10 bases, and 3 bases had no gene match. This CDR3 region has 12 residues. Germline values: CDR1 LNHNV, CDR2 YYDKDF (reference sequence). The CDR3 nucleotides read TGTGCCAGTGGACAGGGGCCCTACGAGCAGTACTTC. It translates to CASGQGPYEQYF.

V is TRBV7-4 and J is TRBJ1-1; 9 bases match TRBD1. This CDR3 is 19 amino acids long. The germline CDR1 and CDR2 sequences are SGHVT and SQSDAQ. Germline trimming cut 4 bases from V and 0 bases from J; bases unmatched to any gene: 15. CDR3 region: CASSSLNRDRDLMNTEAFF. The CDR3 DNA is TGTGCCAGCAGCTCACTAAACCGGGACAGGGACCTCATGAACACTGAAGCTTTCTTT.

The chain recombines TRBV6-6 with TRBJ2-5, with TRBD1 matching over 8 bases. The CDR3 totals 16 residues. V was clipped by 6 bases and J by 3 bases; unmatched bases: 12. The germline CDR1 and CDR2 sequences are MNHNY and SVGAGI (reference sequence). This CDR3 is CASRQLSGGPEETQYF. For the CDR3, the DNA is TGTGCCAGCAGACAGCTCTCAGGGGGCCCCGAAGAGACCCAGTACTTC.

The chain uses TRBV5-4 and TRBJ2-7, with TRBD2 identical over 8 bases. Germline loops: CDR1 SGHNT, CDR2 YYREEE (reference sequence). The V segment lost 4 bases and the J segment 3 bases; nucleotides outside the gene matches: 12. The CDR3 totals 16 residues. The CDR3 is CASSRSLSGIYYEQYF. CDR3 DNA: TGTGCCAGCAGCCGTTCCCTTAGCGGGATTTACTACGAGCAGTACTTC.

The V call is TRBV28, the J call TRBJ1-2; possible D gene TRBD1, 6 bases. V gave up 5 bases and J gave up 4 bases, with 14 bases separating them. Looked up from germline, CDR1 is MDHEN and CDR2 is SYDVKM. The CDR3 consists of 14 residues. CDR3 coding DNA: TGTGCCAGCAGTGGGTACAGGGCGAGCTATGGCTACACCTTC. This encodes CASSGYRASYGYTF.

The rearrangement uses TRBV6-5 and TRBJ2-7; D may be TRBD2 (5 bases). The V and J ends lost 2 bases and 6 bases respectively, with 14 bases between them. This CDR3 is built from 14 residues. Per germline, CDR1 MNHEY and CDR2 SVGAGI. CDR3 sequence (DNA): TGTGCCAGCAGTTACCTGGGGAGTCGGCGCGAGCAGTACTTC. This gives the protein CASSYLGSRREQYF.

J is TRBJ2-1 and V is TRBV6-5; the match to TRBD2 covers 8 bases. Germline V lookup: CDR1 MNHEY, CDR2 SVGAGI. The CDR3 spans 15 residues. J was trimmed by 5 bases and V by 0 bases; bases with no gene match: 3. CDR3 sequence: CASSYSVAGHNEQFF. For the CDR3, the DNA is TGTGCCAGCAGTTACTCGGTAGCGGGACACAATGAGCAGTTCTTC.

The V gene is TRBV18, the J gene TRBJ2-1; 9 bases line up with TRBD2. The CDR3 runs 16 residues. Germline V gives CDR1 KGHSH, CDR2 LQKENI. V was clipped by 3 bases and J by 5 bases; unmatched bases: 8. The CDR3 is CASSPKATSGNNEQFF. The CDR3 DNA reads TGTGCCAGCTCACCCAAAGCGACTAGCGGAAACAATGAGCAGTTCTTC.

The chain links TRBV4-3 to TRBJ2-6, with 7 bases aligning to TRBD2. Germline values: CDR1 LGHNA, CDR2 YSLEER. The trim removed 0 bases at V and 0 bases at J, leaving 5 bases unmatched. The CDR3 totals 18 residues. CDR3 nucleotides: TGCGCCAGCAGCCAAGAAAAGCGGGGAAGCTCTGGGGCCAACGTCCTGACTTTC. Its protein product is CASSQEKRGSSGANVLTF.

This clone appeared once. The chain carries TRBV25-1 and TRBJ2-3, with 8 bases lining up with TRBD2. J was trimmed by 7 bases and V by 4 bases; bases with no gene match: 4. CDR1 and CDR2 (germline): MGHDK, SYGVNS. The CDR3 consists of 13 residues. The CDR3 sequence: CASSGASGHTQYF. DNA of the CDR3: TGTGCCAGCAGTGGGGCTAGCGGGCATACGCAGTATTTT.

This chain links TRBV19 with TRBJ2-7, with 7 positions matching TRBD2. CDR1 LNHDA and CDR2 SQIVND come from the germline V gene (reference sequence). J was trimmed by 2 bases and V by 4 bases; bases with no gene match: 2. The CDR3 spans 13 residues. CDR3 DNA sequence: TGTGCCAGTAGTACTAGCGGACCCTACGAGCAGTACTTC. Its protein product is CASSTSGPYEQYF.

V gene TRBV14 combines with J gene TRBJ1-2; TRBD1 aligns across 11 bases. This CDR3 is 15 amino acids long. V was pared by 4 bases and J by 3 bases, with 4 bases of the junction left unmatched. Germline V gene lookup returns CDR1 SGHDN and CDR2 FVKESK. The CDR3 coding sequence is TGTGCCAGCAGCCGCCGGGACAGGGGGGACTATGGCTACACCTTC. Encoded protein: CASSRRDRGDYGYTF.

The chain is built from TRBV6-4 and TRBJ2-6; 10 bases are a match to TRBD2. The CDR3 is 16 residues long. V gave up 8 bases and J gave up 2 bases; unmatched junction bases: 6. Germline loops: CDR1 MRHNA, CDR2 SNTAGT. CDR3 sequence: CASRASGSPGANVLTF. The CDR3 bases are TGTGCCAGCCGGGCTAGCGGGAGCCCTGGGGCCAACGTCCTGACTTTC.

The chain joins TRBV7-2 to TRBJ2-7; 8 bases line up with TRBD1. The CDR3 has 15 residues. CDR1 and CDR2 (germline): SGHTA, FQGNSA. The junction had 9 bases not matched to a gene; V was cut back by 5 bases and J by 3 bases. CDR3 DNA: TGTGCCAGCAGCGTGACGGGACAGGAGGACTACGAGCAGTACTTC. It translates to CASSVTGQEDYEQYF.

CDR3 protein: CASSPPGTRGVREVTDTQYF. The CDR3 nucleotides are TGTGCCAGCTCACCCCCAGGGACCCGCGGGGTGCGGGAAGTCACAGATACGCAGTATTTT. The J gene is TRBJ2-3, the V gene TRBV18; TRBD2 might be the D (6 bases). V lost 3 bases and J 2 bases, leaving 27 bases between the germline ends. This CDR3 is built from 20 residues. Germline loops: CDR1 KGHSH, CDR2 LQKENI.

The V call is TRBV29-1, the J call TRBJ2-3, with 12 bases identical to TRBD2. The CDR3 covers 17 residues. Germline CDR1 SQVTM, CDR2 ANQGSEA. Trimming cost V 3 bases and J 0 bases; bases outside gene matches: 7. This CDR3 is CSVDQSLAGGSTDTQYF. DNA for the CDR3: TGCAGCGTTGATCAGTCGCTAGCGGGAGGGAGCACAGATACGCAGTATTTT.